The source of this T cell receptor (beta chain) is a study of read filtering for tumor transcriptome and immune sequencing. Study-wide context: Patients were 17 to 20 male and some 15 female, mean age roughly 70 years, range roughly 47 to 80. By R-ISS, stages I, II and III held about 8, 15 and 7 patients. Transcriptome libraries were built from DNase-treated RNA.

Study-wide results and caveats: Correlation between methods rose after single-read clonotypes were removed.

This library used roughly 0.4 ug RNA and molecular barcoded adaptors spanning alpha/delta and beta/gamma chains. From the reads, TCRdb called clonotypes with MiXCR, one entry per CDR3 protein. The sample gives 90,000 or so distinct CDR3 sequences, under 25% of which show up once; about an eighth is in the top ten. On this clonotype: Antigen unknown.

CDR3 length: 13 amino acids. Germline CDR1 is SNHLY and CDR2 is FYNNEI. The V segment lost 4 bases and the J segment 5 bases; nucleotides outside the gene matches: 0. The sequence was obtained from a donor older than 35 with multiple myeloma. This rearrangement joins TRBV2 to TRBJ1-5, with 9 bases that match TRBD1. Sequenced input: a population of CD138-negative cells sorted from bone marrow. CDR3 in DNA: TGTGCCAGCAGTGGGACAGGGGATCAGCCCCAGCATTTT. This codes for CASSGTGDQPQHF.